What follows are 5 T cell receptor beta chains derived from one specimen sequenced in a study of blood T cell repertoires in COVID-19. Data came from immunoSEQ multiplex PCR; TCRdb stores just in-frame clones and leaves some out. This sample carries roughly 200,000 clones, approximately 86% of them seen once, and the ten largest clones take 2% to 2.5%. The sample comprised PBMCs or T cells enriched from blood (not recorded which). The receptors here all came from a woman aged 30 to 39 who had recovered from COVID-19.

J is TRBJ1-4 and V is TRBV7-9; TRBD1 aligns across 7 bases. The V gene's germline CDR1 is SEHNR and CDR2 FQNEAQ (reference sequence). V lost 3 bases to trimming and J lost 8 bases; unmatched junction nucleotides: 9. CDR3 size: 15 residues. The CDR3 sequence is CASSFFAGQREKLFF. The CDR3 nucleotides are TGTGCCAGCAGCTTTTTCGCGGGACAGAGAGAAAAACTGTTTTTT. Complete variable domain (other parts from reference TRBV7-9 and TRBJ1-4): DTGVSQNPRHKITKRGQNVTFRCDPISEHNRLYWYRQTLGQGPEFLTYFQNEAQLEKSRLLSDRFSAERPKGSFSTLEIQRTEQGDSAMYLCASSFFAGQREKLFFGSGTQLSVL.

To note about this clone: Distinct nucleotide sequences in the sample also encode this CDR3. This chain uses TRBV3-1 (or the pseudogene TRBV3-2) with TRBJ1-5; D is undetermined. The V end lost 1 base, the J end lost 0 bases, and 10 bases lay between the germline ends. The CDR3 consists of 16 residues. Per germline, CDR1 LGHDT and CDR2 YNNKEL (reference sequence). This CDR3 is CASSQGLSYSNQPQHF. The CDR3 region has the DNA TGTGCCAGCAGCCAAGGACTCAGTTATAGCAATCAGCCCCAGCATTTT.

The chain combines TRBV7-3 with TRBJ2-7, with D possibly being TRBD2 (5 bases). The ends were cut back, 5 bases at V and 0 bases at J, with 8 bases in the middle. CDR1 and CDR2 (germline): SGHTA, FQGTGA. The CDR3 runs 13 residues. As DNA, the CDR3 is TGTGCCAGCAGCCGAGGGAGCTCCTACGAGCAGTACTTC. This encodes CASSRGSSYEQYF.

This clone was seen just once. The chain couples TRBV7-3 to TRBJ1-1; D possibly corresponds to TRBD1 (5 bases). Trimming left V 4 bases short and J 3 bases short, with 15 bases between. The CDR3 spans 15 residues. Germline CDR1 is SGHTA and CDR2 is FQGTGA. CDR3 nucleotide sequence: TGTGCCAGCAGCTGGACGGGGGTGAGGGACACTGAAGCTTTCTTT. Translation gives CASSWTGVRDTEAFF.

The chain has TRBV11-3 and TRBJ2-1; 9 nucleotides line up with TRBD2. The CDR3 has 16 amino acids. Trimming removed 5 bases from V and 8 bases from J; junction bases left unmatched: 13. In germline, CDR1 is SGHNT, CDR2 YENEEA. The DNA for the CDR3 is TGTGCCAGCAGCAAAGGCGGGACTAGCCCTACGGATGAGCAGTTCTTC. This encodes CASSKGGTSPTDEQFF. The variable domain in full, completed from reference TRBV11-3 and TRBJ2-1, reads EAGVVQSPRYKIIEKKQPVAFWCNPISGHNTLYWYLQNLGQGPELLIRYENEEAVDDSQLPKDRFSAERLKGVDSTLKIQPAELGDSAVYLCASSKGGTSPTDEQFFGPGTRLTVL.